This TCR beta chain was captured in a study of response to subunit inactivated influenza vaccine. This CDR3 has 16 residues. Germline-derived CDR1 and CDR2 are SQVTM and ANQGSEA. Trimming took 4 bases from V and 5 from J; bases not matched to a gene: 14. Broader study findings: A suggestion made by the authors is that each seasonal influenza vaccination recruits few new T cells.

This clonotype has more than one count but fewer than ten. No antigen is known for it. TCRdb reprocessed the RT-PCR reads with MiXCR, giving one entry per CDR3 protein. The sample holds hundreds of thousands of distinct CDR3 sequences, around 8% seen once. The clonotype comes from a man in his fifties or sixties who received an inactivated influenza vaccine. The source was PBMCs from blood, collected less than 30 months after vaccination. V and J are TRBV29-1 and TRBJ2-7, with 10 bases lining up with TRBD2. The CDR3 protein is CSVVKGAGGPFNEQYF. For the CDR3, the DNA is TGCAGCGTTGTGAAAGGAGCGGGAGGGCCCTTCAACGAGCAGTACTTC.